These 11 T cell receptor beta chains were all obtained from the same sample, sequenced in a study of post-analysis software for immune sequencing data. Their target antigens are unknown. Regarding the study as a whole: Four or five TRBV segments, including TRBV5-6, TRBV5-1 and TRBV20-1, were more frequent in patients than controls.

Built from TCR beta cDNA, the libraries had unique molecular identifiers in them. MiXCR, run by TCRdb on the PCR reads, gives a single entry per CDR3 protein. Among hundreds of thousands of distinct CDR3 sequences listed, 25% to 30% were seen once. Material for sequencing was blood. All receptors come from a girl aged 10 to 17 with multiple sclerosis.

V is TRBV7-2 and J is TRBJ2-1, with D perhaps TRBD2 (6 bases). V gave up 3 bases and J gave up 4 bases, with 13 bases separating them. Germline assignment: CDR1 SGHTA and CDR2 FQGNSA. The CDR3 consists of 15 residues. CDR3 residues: CASSLARDWYNEQFF. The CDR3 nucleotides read TGTGCCAGCAGCTTGGCCCGGGACTGGTACAATGAGCAGTTCTTC.

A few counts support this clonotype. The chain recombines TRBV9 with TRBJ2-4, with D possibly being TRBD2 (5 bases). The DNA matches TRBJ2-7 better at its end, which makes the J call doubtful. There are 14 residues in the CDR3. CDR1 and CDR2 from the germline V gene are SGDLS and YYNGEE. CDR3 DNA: TGTGCCAGCAGCGTAGTTATGGACGGGGTCGAGCAGTACTTC. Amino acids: CASSVVMDGVEQYF.

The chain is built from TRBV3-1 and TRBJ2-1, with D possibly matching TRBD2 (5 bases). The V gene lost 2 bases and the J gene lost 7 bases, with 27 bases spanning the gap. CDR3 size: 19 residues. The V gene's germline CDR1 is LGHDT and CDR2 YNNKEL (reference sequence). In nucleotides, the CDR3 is TGTGCCAGCAGCCAACGATTCTTCTCGGACGGGGTTTATACTAATGAGCAGTTCTTC. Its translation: CASSQRFFSDGVYTNEQFF.

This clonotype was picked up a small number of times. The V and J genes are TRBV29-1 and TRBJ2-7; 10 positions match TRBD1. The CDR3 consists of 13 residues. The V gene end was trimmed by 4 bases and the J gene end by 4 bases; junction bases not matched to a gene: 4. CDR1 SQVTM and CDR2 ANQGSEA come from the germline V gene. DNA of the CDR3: TGCAGCGTTGTTCGGGACAGGGGTTACGAGCAGTACTTC. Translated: CSVVRDRGYEQYF.

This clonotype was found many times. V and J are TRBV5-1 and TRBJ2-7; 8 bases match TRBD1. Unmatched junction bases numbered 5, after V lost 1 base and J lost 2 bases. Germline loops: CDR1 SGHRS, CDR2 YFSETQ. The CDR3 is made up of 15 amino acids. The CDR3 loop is CASSLQGQGTYEQYF. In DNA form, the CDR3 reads TGCGCCAGCAGCTTGCAAGGACAGGGAACCTACGAGCAGTACTTC.

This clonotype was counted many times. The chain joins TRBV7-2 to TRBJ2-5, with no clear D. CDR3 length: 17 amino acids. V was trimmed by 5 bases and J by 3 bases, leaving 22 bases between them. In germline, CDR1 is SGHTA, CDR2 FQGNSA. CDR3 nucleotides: TGTGCCAGCAGCCATTCTCTGATTAACGCCATCAAAGAGACCCAGTACTTC. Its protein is CASSHSLINAIKETQYF.

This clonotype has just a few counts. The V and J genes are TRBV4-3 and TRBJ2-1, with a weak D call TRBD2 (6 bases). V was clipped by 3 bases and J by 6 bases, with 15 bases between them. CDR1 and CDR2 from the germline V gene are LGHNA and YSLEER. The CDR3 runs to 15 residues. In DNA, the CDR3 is TGCGCCAGCAGCCAGTATAGCGGACCTGGCAATGAGCAGTTCTTC. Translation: CASSQYSGPGNEQFF.

The CDR3 loop reads CASSLTNGRSTDTQYF. The CDR3 DNA sequence: TGTGCCAGCAGCCTTACCAACGGGCGAAGCACAGATACGCAGTATTTT. The rearrangement uses TRBV9 and TRBJ2-3; no clear D. This CDR3 region has 16 residues. CDR1 and CDR2 (germline): SGDLS, YYNGEE. V was pared by 4 bases and J by 0 bases, with 15 bases between.

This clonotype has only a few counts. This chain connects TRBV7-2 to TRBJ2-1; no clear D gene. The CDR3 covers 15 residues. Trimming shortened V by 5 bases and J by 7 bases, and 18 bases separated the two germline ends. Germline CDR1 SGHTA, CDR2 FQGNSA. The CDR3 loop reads CASSRLGVGINEQFF. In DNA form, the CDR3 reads TGTGCCAGCAGCCGGCTAGGAGTAGGTATAAATGAGCAGTTCTTC. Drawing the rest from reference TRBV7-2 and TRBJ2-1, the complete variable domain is GAGVSQSPSNKVTEKGKDVELRCDPISGHTALYWYRQSLGQGLEFLIYFQGNSAPDKSGLPSDRFSAERTGGSVSTLTIQRTQQEDSAVYLCASSRLGVGINEQFFGPGTRLTVL.

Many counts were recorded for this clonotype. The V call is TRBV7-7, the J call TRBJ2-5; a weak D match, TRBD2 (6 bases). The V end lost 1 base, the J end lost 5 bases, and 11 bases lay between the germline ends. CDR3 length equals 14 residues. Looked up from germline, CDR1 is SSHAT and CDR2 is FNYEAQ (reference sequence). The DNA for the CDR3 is TGTGCCAGCAGCTTAGGGCTAGGAGGGGAGACCCAGTACTTC. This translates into CASSLGLGGETQYF.

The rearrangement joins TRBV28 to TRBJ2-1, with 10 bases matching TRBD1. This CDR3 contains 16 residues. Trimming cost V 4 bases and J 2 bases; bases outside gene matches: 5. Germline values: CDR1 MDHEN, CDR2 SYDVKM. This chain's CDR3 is CASSSPGTGAYNEQFF. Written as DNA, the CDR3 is TGTGCCAGCAGTTCCCCCGGGACAGGGGCCTACAATGAGCAGTTCTTC.